Detailed here is one T cell receptor beta chain. The data stem from a study of blood T cell repertoires in COVID-19. On the study more broadly: PBMCs, B-cell-depleted T cells, or T cells provided the cDNA or gDNA that made up the material.

Sequencing was performed with immunoSEQ multiplex PCR; in TCRdb, only in-frame clones are kept and a portion is missing. The table includes 220,000 or so clones, approximately 88% detected once. The V end was cut by 3 bases, the J end by 7 bases, with 19 bases between. The CDR3 is 15 residues long. Germline CDR1 reads DFQATT; CDR2 reads SNEGSKA (reference sequence). Sequenced input: peripheral blood. This sequence joins TRBV20-1 and TRBJ2-1; D might be TRBD2 (6 bases). The TCR was taken from a man in his 60s who had recovered from COVID-19. CDR3 residues: CSASSGSHRGNEQFF. CDR3 sequence (DNA): TGCAGTGCTAGTTCGGGGAGCCATCGGGGGAATGAGCAGTTCTTC.